These 8 T cell receptor beta chains were sequenced from one sample in a study of post-analysis software for immune sequencing data. Broader study findings: Patients carried roughly five TRBV segments more frequently than controls did, and TRBV5-6, TRBV5-1 and TRBV20-1 were among them.

These TCRs' antigens remain unknown. cDNA libraries of TCR beta carried unique molecular identifiers. TCRdb redid the calling of the PCR reads with MiXCR, one entry per CDR3 protein. The sample gives about 260,000 distinct CDR3 sequences, 36% of which show up once; 4.5% to 5.5% is in the top ten. Sequencing was done on a sample of blood. The receptors stem from a girl aged 10 to 17 with multiple sclerosis.

This rearrangement joins TRBV7-9 to TRBJ1-6; D might be TRBD1 (5 bases). Looked up from germline, CDR1 is SEHNR and CDR2 is FQNEAQ (reference sequence). The CDR3 is 16 residues long. The ends were cut back, 4 bases at V and 10 bases at J, with 20 bases in the middle. The CDR3 DNA follows: TGTGCCAGCAGCTCCGGGACCTACCGATCGGACTCACCCCTCCACTTT. It codes for CASSSGTYRSDSPLHF.

This clonotype was observed once. The J gene is TRBJ1-1, the V gene TRBV3-1; D is unclear. Trimming left V 4 bases short and J 4 bases short, with 16 bases between. Germline CDR1 and CDR2: LGHDT and YNNKEL (reference sequence). This CDR3 is built from 15 residues. CDR3 bases: TGTGCCAGCAGCCGCGGCAATGGGCGGGGCACTGAAGCTTTCTTT. Protein: CASSRGNGRGTEAFF.

This clonotype showed up just a few times. V usage is TRBV5-1 and J usage is TRBJ1-2; no reliable D call. Deletions cut 5 bases from V and 1 base from J, with 12 bases between. The CDR3 length is 14 residues. CDR1 and CDR2 (germline): SGHRS, YFSETQ. As DNA, the CDR3 is TGCGCCAGCAGGAAGTCGGCTTATAACTATGGCTACACCTTC. Amino acid sequence: CASRKSAYNYGYTF.

This clonotype was counted at least ten times. V gene TRBV5-6 combines with J gene TRBJ2-1; tentative D call: TRBD2 (6 bases). This CDR3 is 15 amino acids long. CDR1 is SGHDT and CDR2 is YYEEEE in the germline V gene. V lost 6 bases and J lost 8, with 21 bases in between. CDR3: CASTFGLPTRDEQFF. The CDR3 DNA reads TGTGCCAGCACCTTTGGACTACCGACGCGGGATGAGCAGTTCTTC.

In the case of this clonotype: This may come from a read error, since a much larger clone is one base off. This rearrangement joins TRBV10-3 to TRBJ2-7, with 9 bases lining up with TRBD2. The CDR3 length is 14 residues. Germline-derived CDR1 and CDR2 are ENHRY and SYGVKD. V gave up 11 bases and J gave up 5 bases; unmatched junction bases: 13. CDR3 loop: CAAQPASGKHEQYF. In DNA form, the CDR3 reads TGTGCCGCCCAGCCGGCTAGCGGGAAGCACGAGCAGTACTTC.

This clonotype came up many times. The chain joins TRBV7-8 to TRBJ2-1, with a weak D call TRBD2 (7 bases). Deletions cut 4 bases from V and 0 bases from J, with 13 bases between. The germline gives CDR1 SGHVS, CDR2 FQNEAQ. CDR3 length: 16 residues. The CDR3 sequence: CASSSAGASSYNEQFF. The CDR3 DNA reads as TGTGCCAGCAGCTCGGCGGGGGCGAGCTCCTACAATGAGCAGTTCTTC.

This clonotype was seen repeatedly, ten times or more. The chain links TRBV5-6 to TRBJ2-1, with TRBD2 matching over 9 bases. Germline V gives CDR1 SGHDT, CDR2 YYEEEE. The CDR3 covers 16 residues. V lost 1 base to trimming and J lost 1 base; unmatched junction nucleotides: 3. DNA for the CDR3: TGTGCCAGCAGCTTGCGTAGCGGGAGTTCCTACAATGAGCAGTTCTTC. Protein sequence: CASSLRSGSSYNEQFF.

This clonotype has a single count. J is TRBJ1-3 and V is TRBV7-2; D is unresolved. This CDR3 contains 15 residues. From germline, CDR1 is SGHTA and CDR2 FQGNSA. V lost 1 base, J lost 0 bases, and 7 bases lay in between. DNA of the CDR3: TGTGCCAGCAGCTTAGTCGCAGCCTCTGGAAACACCATATATTTT. It encodes CASSLVAASGNTIYF.